These T cell receptor beta chains were read from a single sample in a study of shared clonotypes between healthy human individuals. Sequencing used immunoSEQ multiplex PCR; TCRdb keeps in-frame clones, though not all of them. The repertoire includes 2 million to 2.5 million clones, about 90% of them detected once, and approximately 0.41% sits in the top ten. Sample: naive CD4+ T cells from PBMCs. These receptor sequences come from a man between 18 and 29 years old in good health. Some clones in this sample may be carry-over from other donors' samples. Each CDR3 is given with its conserved first and last residue. A D gene is named only where the DNA matches it firmly. Expanded clones are given a class, and other clones once, few, many or no size at all.

clone size	D gene	V gene	J gene	CDR3 DNA	CDR3 protein
once	TRBD1	TRBV5-1	TRBJ1-1	TGCGCCAGCAGCTTGGCCGCATCCGGTTCGACAGGGGCTACAGCTTTCTTT	CASSLAASGSTGATAFF
-	-	TRBV10-1	TRBJ2-1	TGCGCCAGCAGCCCCGGGACACCCTACAATGAGCAGTTCTTC	CASSPGTPYNEQFF
-	TRBD1	TRBV28	TRBJ2-2	TGTGCCACCTCCTTTGACAGGGCTAACACCGGGGAGCTGTTTTTT	CATSFDRANTGELFF
-	TRBD1	TRBV5-1	TRBJ1-1	TGCGCCAGCAGCTCCGGGACAGGCAACACTGAAGCTTTCTTT	CASSSGTGNTEAFF
-	TRBD1	TRBV28	TRBJ1-5	TGTGCCAGCAGTTCCGTGACAGGGGGATTGAAAAATCAGCCCCAGCATTTT	CASSSVTGGLKNQPQHF
once	-	TRBV6-5	TRBJ1-1	TGTGCCAGCAGTTACTCGCGGATAACTGAAGCTTTCTTT	CASSYSRITEAFF
-	TRBD2	TRBV29-1	TRBJ2-7	TGCAGCGCTAAAGGCCAGCGGGAGAACTACGAGCAGTACTTC	CSAKGQRENYEQYF
-	-	TRBV30	TRBJ2-3	TGTGCCTGGAGAGCGGCTGAGACGCAGTATTTT	CAWRAAETQYF
-	-	TRBV6-6	TRBJ1-5	TGTGCCAGCGGAGGGACTCAGCCCCAGCATTTT	CASGGTQPQHF
-	-	TRBV7-2	TRBJ2-7	TGTGCCAGCAGCAGAAGAAGGGCGGGTACCTACGAGCAGTACTTC	CASSRRRAGTYEQYF
-	-	TRBV28	TRBJ1-3	TGTGCCAGCAGTTTTTCAGGGCACGGAAACACCATATATTTT	CASSFSGHGNTIYF
-	-	TRBV7-8	TRBJ2-3	TGTGCCAGCAGCTTCGGGACTTTCACAGATACGCAGTATTTT	CASSFGTFTDTQYF
-	TRBD1	TRBV6-5	TRBJ1-2	TGTGCCAGCAGTTACGGGACAGGGGAAGGCTACACCTTC	CASSYGTGEGYTF
-	-	TRBV14	TRBJ1-5	TGTGCCAGCAGCCAAGATCCGATGCGTTTAGGGTCAGCCCAGCATTTT	CASSQDPMRLGSAQHF
-	TRBD2	TRBV28	TRBJ2-7	TGTGCCAGCAGTTCTGGGACTAGATACTACGAGCAGTACTTC	CASSSGTRYYEQYF
-	-	TRBV5-1	TRBJ1-3	TGCGCCAGCAGCTTTGGAGATGGGTCTGGAAACACCATATATTTT	CASSFGDGSGNTIYF
-	TRBD2	TRBV6-6	TRBJ2-4	TGTGCCAGCAGTTCCCCCGGGACTAGCGACCACATTCAGTACTTC	CASSSPGTSDHIQYF
-	TRBD1	TRBV18	TRBJ2-5	TGTGCCAGCTCACCGGGGACAGGGTCGTACTCTACCCAGTACTTC	CASSPGTGSYSTQYF
-	-	TRBV7-6	TRBJ2-3	TGTGCCAGCAGCTTAGACACAGATACGCAGTATTTT	CASSLDTDTQYF
-	TRBD2	TRBV5-1	TRBJ2-7	TGCGCCAGCAGGGAAGGGACTAGCGGACCCTACGAGCAGTACTTC	CASREGTSGPYEQYF
-	-	TRBV5-1	TRBJ1-5	TGCGCCAGCAGCTTGGAGGGGGGAAGCAATCAGCCCCAGCATTTT	CASSLEGGSNQPQHF
-	TRBD1	TRBV5-1	TRBJ2-7	TGCGCCAGCAGCTTAAACCCGGGACAGGGACTCTACGAGCAGTACTTC	CASSLNPGQGLYEQYF
-	-	TRBV30	TRBJ2-3	TGTGCCTGGAGCGTCGTGAGGGCGCTAGGACCTAGCACAGATACGCAGTATTTT	CAWSVVRALGPSTDTQYF
-	-	TRBV4-2	TRBJ1-1	TGTGCCAGCAGCCTAAACGGGGGCGGGAGCACTGAAGCTTTCTTT	CASSLNGGGSTEAFF
-	-	TRBV27	TRBJ2-5	TGTGCCAGCAAAAGACCGAGGGGGGACGCCGGACAAGAGACCCAGTACTTC	CASKRPRGDAGQETQYF
-	-	TRBV5-5	TRBJ2-1	TGTGCCAGCAGCTTGGGACTTTACAATGAGCAGTTCTTC	CASSLGLYNEQFF
-	TRBD1	TRBV7-9	TRBJ2-7	TGTGCCAGCAGCTCACAGGGGGCGCGAGAGCAGTACTTC	CASSSQGAREQYF
-	TRBD1	TRBV19	TRBJ2-3	TGTGCCAGTAGTATGGACAGGTCTAGCACAGATACGCAGTATTTT	CASSMDRSSTDTQYF
-	-	TRBV14	TRBJ1-1	TGTGCCAGCAGCCAAGATGGCCCTGAAGCTTTCTTT	CASSQDGPEAFF
-	-	TRBV9	TRBJ2-2	TGTGCCAGCAGCGTCCGAGGGGACACCGGGGAGCTGTTTTTT	CASSVRGDTGELFF
-	-	TRBV20-1	TRBJ1-2	TGCAGCCTGGAAGGAGGAGGTGGCTACACCTTC	CSLEGGGGYTF
-	-	TRBV4-3	TRBJ2-7	TGCGCCAGCAGCCAATTAAGGGGCAGCATAGTGGAATACGAGCAGTACTTC	CASSQLRGSIVEYEQYF
once	-	TRBV6-1	TRBJ2-1	TGTGCCAGCAGTGAGCTGCCAGGGATCTATGAGCAGTTCTTC	CASSELPGIYEQFF
-	-	TRBV6-5	TRBJ1-1	TGTGCCAGCAAGCGGAAAATTCTGAACACTGAAGCTTTCTTT	CASKRKILNTEAFF
-	TRBD2	TRBV7-6	TRBJ2-7	TGTGCCAGCAGCAGAGACCCAGCGGGAGTATCCGAGCAGTACTTC	CASSRDPAGVSEQYF
-	-	TRBV14	TRBJ2-3	TGTGCCAGCAGCCATGGCAGAAACACAGATACGCAGTATTTT	CASSHGRNTDTQYF
-	-	TRBV11-2	TRBJ2-1	TGTGCCAGCAGACAACAGGGTCACGGGACCAATGAGCAGTTCTTC	CASRQQGHGTNEQFF
-	-	TRBV7-2	TRBJ2-1	TGTGCCAGCAGCTTAGGAAGACAGGCACAGTTCTTC	CASSLGRQAQFF
few	-	TRBV20-1	TRBJ1-1	TGCAGTGCTAGAAGAAACACTGAAGCTTTCTTT	CSARRNTEAFF
-	TRBD1	TRBV15	TRBJ2-7	TGTGCCACCAGCAGATCACAGGGGCCCTCACCCTACGAGCAGTACTTC	CATSRSQGPSPYEQYF
-	-	TRBV11-2	TRBJ1-1	TGTGCCAGCAGCTCAGGGCAGGGTGGCACTGAAGCTTTCTTT	CASSSGQGGTEAFF
-	-	TRBV18	TRBJ2-1	TGTGCCAGCTCACCACTTCAGGGCCTAGGGAATGAGCAGTTCTTC	CASSPLQGLGNEQFF
once	TRBD2	TRBV4-1	TRBJ2-7	TGCGCCAGCAGCCTCTTAGCGGGAGTGGGCTACGAGCAGTACTTC	CASSLLAGVGYEQYF
-	TRBD1	TRBV6-9	TRBJ2-5	TGTGCCAGCAGTTATTCGAGGGACAGGGGTCAAGAGACCCAGTACTTC	CASSYSRDRGQETQYF
-	-	TRBV4-2	TRBJ2-3	TGTGCCAGCAGCCCACGGGATATTTCTAGCACAGATACGCAGTATTTT	CASSPRDISSTDTQYF